One T cell receptor beta chain is described in this entry. The source of the sample is a study of blood T cell repertoires in COVID-19. Study-level background: COVID-19 samples collected from the United States, Italy and Spain covered acute and convalescent phases. The cDNA or gDNA used as material had been derived from T cells, B-cell-depleted T cells, or PBMCs.

Per the study methods: By means of reference gene primer amplification, nucleated cell counts were estimated. Libraries were prepared by immunoSEQ multiplex PCR; TCRdb keeps only in-frame clonotypes and omits some of them. The V and J calls and the clone size are those of that table, but D and trimming were determined from the DNA. The sample records 130,000 to 150,000 clones, over 75% being singletons. The CDR3 runs to 15 residues. The germline gives CDR1 SGHRS, CDR2 YFSETQ. Germline trimming cut 2 bases from V and 4 bases from J; bases unmatched to any gene: 5. Sequencing was performed on peripheral blood. This clonotype was obtained from a woman in her forties or fifties with acute or convalescent COVID-19. The V call is TRBV5-1, the J call TRBJ2-3; 9 bases line up with TRBD2. This CDR3 reads CASSFRAGGPDTQYF. CDR3 coding DNA: TGCGCCAGCAGCTTTCGAGCGGGAGGACCAGATACGCAGTATTTT.